This is a list of T cell receptor beta chains from one sample in a study of cytomegalovirus exposure and HLA in healthy donors. Sequencing was performed with immunoSEQ multiplex PCR; in TCRdb, only in-frame clones are kept and a portion is missing. The data contain approximately 110,000 clones, roughly 69% of them seen just once; the ten biggest clones take up 2.2%. Sequenced sample: PBMCs. The receptors stem from a woman in her twenties or thirties in good health and CMV-seronegative. The CDR3 runs from the conserved cysteine through the conserved F or W. A D gene is named only where the DNA matches it firmly. The listing skips clone size in some rows; elsewhere it reads once, few, many or a size class.

d_call: .; v_call: TRBV28; j_call: TRBJ2-7; clone_size: .; cdr3_aa: CASSLIGGLSYEQYF; cdr3_nt: TGTGCCAGCAGTTTGATTGGGGGCCTTTCCTACGAGCAGTACTTC
d_call: TRBD1; v_call: TRBV5-4; j_call: TRBJ1-1; clone_size: .; cdr3_aa: CASSSADRVNTEAFF; cdr3_nt: TGTGCCAGCAGCTCCGCCGACAGGGTAAACACTGAAGCTTTCTTT
d_call: .; v_call: TRBV5-1; j_call: TRBJ1-4; clone_size: .; cdr3_aa: CASSLEGRDLNEKLFF; cdr3_nt: TGCGCCAGCAGCTTGGAGGGCAGGGATCTTAATGAAAAACTGTTTTTT
d_call: .; v_call: TRBV30; j_call: TRBJ1-6; clone_size: .; cdr3_aa: CAWSSQGGYNSPLHF; cdr3_nt: TGTGCCTGGAGTTCCCAGGGCGGTTATAATTCACCCCTCCACTTT
d_call: TRBD1; v_call: TRBV7-8; j_call: TRBJ2-1; clone_size: .; cdr3_aa: CASSNPGQSNNEQFF; cdr3_nt: TGTGCCAGCAGCAATCCGGGACAGAGTAACAATGAGCAGTTCTTC
d_call: TRBD2; v_call: TRBV6-1; j_call: TRBJ2-1; clone_size: .; cdr3_aa: CASSEWAGEAYNEQFF; cdr3_nt: TGTGCCAGCAGTGAATGGGCGGGAGAGGCTTACAATGAGCAGTTCTTC
d_call: .; v_call: TRBV28; j_call: TRBJ2-7; clone_size: .; cdr3_aa: CASGSSGRGLGYEQYF; cdr3_nt: TGTGCCAGCGGAAGTTCCGGCAGGGGATTGGGGTACGAGCAGTACTTC
d_call: .; v_call: TRBV10-3; j_call: TRBJ1-2; clone_size: once; cdr3_aa: CAIRADSNYGYTF; cdr3_nt: TGTGCCATCAGAGCTGACTCTAACTATGGCTACACCTTC
d_call: TRBD1; v_call: TRBV28; j_call: TRBJ2-7; clone_size: .; cdr3_aa: CASSPTGLAYEQYF; cdr3_nt: TGTGCCAGCAGTCCGACAGGGCTAGCCTACGAGCAGTACTTC
d_call: TRBD1; v_call: TRBV28; j_call: TRBJ1-1; clone_size: .; cdr3_aa: CASRPTGGSTEAFF; cdr3_nt: TGTGCCAGCAGGCCGACAGGGGGCAGCACTGAAGCTTTCTTT
d_call: TRBD2; v_call: TRBV5-4; j_call: TRBJ2-3; clone_size: .; cdr3_aa: CASTGGGRASTDTQYF; cdr3_nt: TGTGCCAGCACCGGGGGGGGCAGGGCCAGCACAGATACGCAGTATTTT
d_call: TRBD1; v_call: TRBV5-4; j_call: TRBJ2-7; clone_size: .; cdr3_aa: CASSLGGTGGEQYF; cdr3_nt: TGTGCCAGCAGCTTGGGCGGGACAGGGGGCGAGCAGTACTTC
d_call: .; v_call: TRBV27; j_call: TRBJ1-1; clone_size: .; cdr3_aa: CASSSVNTEAFF; cdr3_nt: TGTGCCAGCAGTTCTGTGAACACTGAAGCTTTCTTT
d_call: TRBD1; v_call: TRBV28; j_call: TRBJ1-2; clone_size: few; cdr3_aa: CASRWTGGKNYGYTF; cdr3_nt: TGTGCCAGCAGGTGGACAGGGGGGAAAAACTATGGCTACACCTTC
d_call: .; v_call: TRBV14; j_call: TRBJ2-1; clone_size: .; cdr3_aa: CASSQAGSGNYNEQFF; cdr3_nt: TGTGCCAGCAGCCAAGCGGGTAGCGGCAACTACAATGAGCAGTTCTTC
d_call: .; v_call: TRBV10-3; j_call: TRBJ1-1; clone_size: .; cdr3_aa: CAISKNKNTEAFF; cdr3_nt: TGTGCCATCAGTAAAAACAAGAACACTGAAGCTTTCTTT
d_call: .; v_call: TRBV18; j_call: TRBJ1-1; clone_size: .; cdr3_aa: CASSQGGSGTEAFF; cdr3_nt: TGTGCCAGCTCCCAAGGAGGGTCCGGAACTGAAGCTTTCTTT
d_call: TRBD2; v_call: TRBV5-1; j_call: TRBJ2-5; clone_size: once; cdr3_aa: CASSLGPAGEETQYF; cdr3_nt: TGCGCCAGCAGCTTGGGGCCCGCGGGAGAAGAGACCCAGTACTTC
d_call: TRBD1; v_call: TRBV11-2; j_call: TRBJ1-1; clone_size: .; cdr3_aa: CASSLRPGQENTEAFF; cdr3_nt: TGTGCCAGCAGCTTACGGCCGGGACAGGAGAACACTGAAGCTTTCTTT
d_call: .; v_call: TRBV2; j_call: TRBJ1-3; clone_size: .; cdr3_aa: CASSVGARSGNTIYF; cdr3_nt: TGTGCCAGCAGTGTCGGAGCGCGCTCTGGAAACACCATATATTTT
d_call: .; v_call: TRBV2; j_call: TRBJ1-5; clone_size: .; cdr3_aa: CGVSRGKGNQPQHF; cdr3_nt: TGTGGAGTATCGAGGGGGAAAGGCAATCAGCCCCAGCATTTT
d_call: TRBD1; v_call: TRBV7-2; j_call: TRBJ2-7; clone_size: .; cdr3_aa: CASSRGQGTGEQYF; cdr3_nt: TGTGCCAGCAGCCGGGGACAGGGGACCGGCGAGCAGTACTTC
d_call: TRBD1; v_call: TRBV6-1; j_call: TRBJ1-2; clone_size: .; cdr3_aa: CASSEGTGMSYGYTF; cdr3_nt: TGTGCCAGCAGTGAAGGGACAGGGATGAGCTATGGCTACACCTTC
d_call: TRBD1; v_call: TRBV10-3; j_call: TRBJ1-5; clone_size: .; cdr3_aa: CAISEHQGVGNQPQHF; cdr3_nt: TGTGCCATCAGTGAACACCAGGGGGTGGGGAATCAGCCCCAGCATTTT
d_call: .; v_call: TRBV6-1; j_call: TRBJ1-5; clone_size: .; cdr3_aa: CASSEFGQPQHF; cdr3_nt: TGTGCCAGCAGTGAATTCGGTCAGCCCCAGCATTTT
d_call: TRBD1; v_call: TRBV18; j_call: TRBJ2-5; clone_size: .; cdr3_aa: CASSPRQGVLETQYF; cdr3_nt: TGTGCCAGCTCACCCAGACAGGGGGTGTTGGAGACCCAGTACTTC
d_call: TRBD2; v_call: TRBV6-1; j_call: TRBJ2-2; clone_size: .; cdr3_aa: CASSEILAGTGELFF; cdr3_nt: TGTGCCAGCAGTGAAATACTAGCGGGTACCGGGGAGCTGTTTTTT
d_call: TRBD1; v_call: TRBV7-6; j_call: TRBJ1-2; clone_size: .; cdr3_aa: CASRPRDRLYGYTF; cdr3_nt: TGTGCCAGCAGACCCCGGGACAGGCTCTATGGCTACACCTTC
d_call: TRBD1; v_call: TRBV7-8; j_call: TRBJ1-2; clone_size: .; cdr3_aa: CASSLGDRVYGYTF; cdr3_nt: TGTGCCAGCAGCTTAGGGGACAGGGTCTATGGCTACACCTTC
d_call: .; v_call: TRBV10-3; j_call: TRBJ2-3; clone_size: few; cdr3_aa: CAIGGTDGDTQYF; cdr3_nt: TGTGCCATCGGCGGGACAGACGGAGATACGCAGTATTTT
d_call: TRBD1; v_call: TRBV6-1; j_call: TRBJ2-7; clone_size: few; cdr3_aa: CASRTGQGSYEQYF; cdr3_nt: TGTGCCAGCAGGACGGGACAGGGTAGCTACGAGCAGTACTTC
d_call: TRBD2; v_call: TRBV9; j_call: TRBJ2-3; clone_size: few; cdr3_aa: CASSSGLAGGSTDTQYF; cdr3_nt: TGTGCCAGCAGCTCGGGACTAGCGGGAGGCAGCACAGATACGCAGTATTTT
d_call: .; v_call: TRBV7-8; j_call: TRBJ2-2; clone_size: .; cdr3_aa: CASSPVSGTGELFF; cdr3_nt: TGTGCCAGCAGTCCGGTCTCCGGCACCGGGGAGCTGTTTTTT
d_call: .; v_call: TRBV14; j_call: TRBJ2-7; clone_size: few; cdr3_aa: CASSQLGVYEQYF; cdr3_nt: TGTGCCAGCAGCCAACTCGGGGTCTACGAGCAGTACTTC
d_call: TRBD2; v_call: TRBV28; j_call: TRBJ2-7; clone_size: .; cdr3_aa: CASSFGLAVSYEQYF; cdr3_nt: TGTGCCAGCAGTTTCGGACTAGCGGTCTCCTACGAGCAGTACTTC
d_call: TRBD2; v_call: TRBV5-1; j_call: TRBJ2-7; clone_size: .; cdr3_aa: CASSLAGLAGGTYEQYF; cdr3_nt: TGCGCCAGCAGCTTGGCTGGTTTAGCGGGAGGGACCTACGAGCAGTACTTC
d_call: .; v_call: TRBV28; j_call: TRBJ1-2; clone_size: .; cdr3_aa: CASSGRPNYGYTF; cdr3_nt: TGTGCCAGCTCGGGTCGACCAAACTATGGCTACACCTTC
d_call: .; v_call: TRBV12-5; j_call: TRBJ2-1; clone_size: few; cdr3_aa: CASGLPPRQYSHGNEQFF; cdr3_nt: TGTGCTAGTGGTTTACCCCCCCGACAGTACTCGCATGGGAATGAGCAGTTCTTC
d_call: TRBD1; v_call: TRBV5-1; j_call: TRBJ1-1; clone_size: few; cdr3_aa: CASSLGAGGTEAFF; cdr3_nt: TGCGCCAGCAGCTTGGGGGCAGGGGGCACTGAAGCTTTCTTT
d_call: TRBD1; v_call: TRBV5-1; j_call: TRBJ2-2; clone_size: few; cdr3_aa: CASSWTGTGNTGELFF; cdr3_nt: TGCGCCAGCAGCTGGACCGGGACAGGGAACACCGGGGAGCTGTTTTTT
d_call: TRBD1; v_call: TRBV11-3; j_call: TRBJ2-7; clone_size: .; cdr3_aa: CASSLGQGGSYEQYF; cdr3_nt: TGTGCCAGCAGCCTCGGACAGGGTGGATCATACGAGCAGTACTTC
d_call: .; v_call: TRBV25-1; j_call: TRBJ2-3; clone_size: .; cdr3_aa: CASSDPRGTDTQYF; cdr3_nt: TGTGCCAGCAGTGATCCCCGGGGAACAGATACGCAGTATTTT
d_call: .; v_call: TRBV7-8; j_call: TRBJ2-7; clone_size: .; cdr3_aa: CASSSRRDHSSYEQYF; cdr3_nt: TGTGCCAGCAGCTCGAGGCGGGACCATAGCTCCTACGAGCAGTACTTC
d_call: TRBD1; v_call: TRBV18; j_call: TRBJ1-1; clone_size: .; cdr3_aa: CASSPITGANTEAFF; cdr3_nt: TGTGCCAGCTCACCCATAACAGGGGCGAACACTGAAGCTTTCTTT
d_call: TRBD1; v_call: TRBV6-1; j_call: TRBJ2-4; clone_size: .; cdr3_aa: CASRADRVGNIQYF; cdr3_nt: TGTGCCAGCAGAGCAGACAGGGTGGGGAACATTCAGTACTTC
d_call: TRBD1; v_call: TRBV18; j_call: TRBJ1-2; clone_size: .; cdr3_aa: CASSPTGQEIYGYTF; cdr3_nt: TGTGCCAGCTCACCTACGGGACAGGAAATCTATGGCTACACCTTC
d_call: .; v_call: TRBV4-1; j_call: TRBJ1-5; clone_size: .; cdr3_aa: CASSQGAGQYNQPQHF; cdr3_nt: TGCGCCAGCAGCCAAGGGGCAGGACAGTACAATCAGCCCCAGCATTTT
d_call: TRBD1; v_call: TRBV6-5; j_call: TRBJ2-2; clone_size: .; cdr3_aa: CASSYLGTAGELFF; cdr3_nt: TGTGCCAGCAGTTATCTCGGGACAGCAGGGGAGCTGTTTTTT
d_call: TRBD2; v_call: TRBV5-1; j_call: TRBJ2-7; clone_size: .; cdr3_aa: CASRAESGDYEQYF; cdr3_nt: TGCGCCAGCAGAGCAGAGAGCGGGGACTACGAGCAGTACTTC
d_call: TRBD1; v_call: TRBV19; j_call: TRBJ1-4; clone_size: .; cdr3_aa: CASSKNRGEKLFF; cdr3_nt: TGTGCCAGTAGTAAGAACAGGGGTGAAAAACTGTTTTTT
d_call: .; v_call: TRBV6-6; j_call: TRBJ1-1; clone_size: .; cdr3_aa: CASSYLQGNTEAFF; cdr3_nt: TGTGCCAGCAGTTACCTCCAGGGCAACACTGAAGCTTTCTTT
d_call: TRBD2; v_call: TRBV30; j_call: TRBJ2-7; clone_size: few; cdr3_aa: CAWSVGLAVYYEQYF; cdr3_nt: TGTGCCTGGAGTGTAGGACTAGCGGTGTACTACGAGCAGTACTTC
d_call: .; v_call: TRBV7-9; j_call: TRBJ1-2; clone_size: once; cdr3_aa: CASSLQGTGYTF; cdr3_nt: TGTGCCAGCAGCTTACAGGGGACTGGCTACACCTTC
d_call: TRBD2; v_call: TRBV4-1; j_call: TRBJ2-7; clone_size: few; cdr3_aa: CASSQELAGGAYEQYF; cdr3_nt: TGCGCCAGCAGCCAAGAACTAGCGGGAGGGGCCTACGAGCAGTACTTC
d_call: .; v_call: TRBV18; j_call: TRBJ1-1; clone_size: .; cdr3_aa: CASSPGGVAEAFF; cdr3_nt: TGTGCCAGCTCACCGGGCGGGGTCGCTGAAGCTTTCTTT
d_call: .; v_call: TRBV15; j_call: TRBJ2-6; clone_size: .; cdr3_aa: CATSRGDSGANVLTF; cdr3_nt: TGTGCCACCAGCAGAGGAGACTCTGGGGCCAACGTCCTGACTTTC
d_call: .; v_call: TRBV2; j_call: TRBJ2-2; clone_size: .; cdr3_aa: CASKMEGLLGTGELFF; cdr3_nt: TGTGCCAGCAAGATGGAGGGTTTGTTAGGGACCGGGGAGCTGTTTTTT
d_call: TRBD2; v_call: TRBV15; j_call: TRBJ2-7; clone_size: .; cdr3_aa: CATSRELAGGEQYF; cdr3_nt: TGTGCCACCAGCAGAGAACTAGCGGGAGGCGAGCAGTACTTC